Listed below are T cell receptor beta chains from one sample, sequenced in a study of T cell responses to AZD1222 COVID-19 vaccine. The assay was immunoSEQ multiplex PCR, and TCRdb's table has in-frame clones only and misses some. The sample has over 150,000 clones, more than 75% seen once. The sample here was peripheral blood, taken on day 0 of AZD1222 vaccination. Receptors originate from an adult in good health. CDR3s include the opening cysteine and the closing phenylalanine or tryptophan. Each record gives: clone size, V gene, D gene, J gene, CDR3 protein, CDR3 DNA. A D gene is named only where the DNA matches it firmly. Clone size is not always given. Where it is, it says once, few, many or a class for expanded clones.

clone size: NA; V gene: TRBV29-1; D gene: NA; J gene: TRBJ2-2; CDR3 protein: CSVESVVTGELFF; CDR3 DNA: TGCAGCGTTGAGTCCGTAGTCACCGGGGAGCTGTTTTTT
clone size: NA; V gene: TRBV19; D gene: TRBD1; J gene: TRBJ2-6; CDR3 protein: CASSILGQVYSGANVLTF; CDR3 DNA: TGTGCCAGTAGTATACTGGGACAGGTTTACTCTGGGGCCAACGTCCTGACTTTC
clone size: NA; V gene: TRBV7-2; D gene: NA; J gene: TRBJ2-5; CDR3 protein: CASSLIRWTDNYF; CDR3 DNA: TGTGCCAGCAGCCTTATAAGATGGACTGATAATTACTTC
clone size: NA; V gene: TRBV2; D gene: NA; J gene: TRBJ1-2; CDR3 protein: CASSDDSPNYGYTF; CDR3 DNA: TGTGCCAGCAGTGATGACAGCCCTAACTATGGCTACACCTTC
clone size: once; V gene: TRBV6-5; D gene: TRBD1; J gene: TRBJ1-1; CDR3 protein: CASKLTGDRTEAFF; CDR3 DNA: TGTGCCAGCAAGCTCACCGGGGACAGAACTGAAGCTTTCTTT
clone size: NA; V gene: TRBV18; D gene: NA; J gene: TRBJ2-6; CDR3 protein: CASSPKGSWGANVLTF; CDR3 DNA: TGTGCCAGCTCACCAAAGGGGAGTTGGGGGGCCAACGTCCTGACTTTC
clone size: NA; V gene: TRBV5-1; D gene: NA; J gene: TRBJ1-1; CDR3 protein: CASSLVSNTEAFF; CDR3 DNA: TGCGCCAGCAGCTTGGTTAGCAACACTGAAGCTTTCTTT
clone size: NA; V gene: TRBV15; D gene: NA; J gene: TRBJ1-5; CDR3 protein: CATTQNVLGNQPQHF; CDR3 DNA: TGTGCCACCACACAAAACGTCCTCGGCAATCAGCCCCAGCATTTT
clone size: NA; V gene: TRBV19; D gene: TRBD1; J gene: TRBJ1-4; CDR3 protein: CASSTDRAGEKLFF; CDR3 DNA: TGTGCCAGTAGCACGGACAGGGCGGGTGAAAAACTGTTTTTT
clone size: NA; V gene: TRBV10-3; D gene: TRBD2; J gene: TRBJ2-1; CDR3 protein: CALSGRANNEQFF; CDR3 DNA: TGTGCCCTGAGCGGGAGGGCGAATAATGAGCAGTTCTTC
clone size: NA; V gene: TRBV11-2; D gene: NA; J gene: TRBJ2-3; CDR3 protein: CASSLNRLQGLETQYF; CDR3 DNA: TGTGCCAGCAGCTTAAATCGTTTACAGGGATTGGAAACGCAGTATTTT
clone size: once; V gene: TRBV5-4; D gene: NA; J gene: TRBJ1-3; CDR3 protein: CASSFRGGDTGNTIYF; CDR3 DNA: TGTGCCAGCAGCTTCAGGGGAGGGGACACTGGAAACACCATATATTTT
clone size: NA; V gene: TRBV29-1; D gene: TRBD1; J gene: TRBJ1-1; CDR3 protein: CSVGTGDTEAFF; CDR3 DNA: TGCAGCGTTGGGACAGGGGACACTGAAGCTTTCTTT
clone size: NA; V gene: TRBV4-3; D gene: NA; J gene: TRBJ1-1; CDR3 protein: CASSQGGNLRTEAFF; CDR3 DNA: TGCGCCAGCAGCCAGGGAGGGAACTTGAGGACTGAAGCTTTCTTT
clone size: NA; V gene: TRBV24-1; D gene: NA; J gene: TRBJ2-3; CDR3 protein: CATSDRAVSTDTQYF; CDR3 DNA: TGTGCCACCAGTGATCGAGCAGTTAGCACAGATACGCAGTATTTT
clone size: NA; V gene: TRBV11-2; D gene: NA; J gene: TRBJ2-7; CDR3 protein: CASSLGGQSTYEQYF; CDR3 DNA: TGTGCCAGCAGCCTCGGGGGACAGTCCACCTACGAGCAGTACTTC
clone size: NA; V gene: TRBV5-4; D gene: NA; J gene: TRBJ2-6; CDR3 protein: CASSEGGGYGSGANVLTF; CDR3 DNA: TGTGCCAGCAGCGAGGGAGGTGGCTATGGCTCTGGGGCCAACGTCCTGACTTTC
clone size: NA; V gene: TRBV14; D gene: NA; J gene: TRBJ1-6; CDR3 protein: CASGLMSELSPLHF; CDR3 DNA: TGTGCCAGCGGGCTCATGAGCGAACTTTCACCCCTCCACTTT
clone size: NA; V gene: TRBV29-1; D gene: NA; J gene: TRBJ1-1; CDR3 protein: CSVVGPPLVRTEAFF; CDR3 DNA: TGCAGCGTTGTGGGCCCCCCTCTAGTGAGAACTGAAGCTTTCTTT
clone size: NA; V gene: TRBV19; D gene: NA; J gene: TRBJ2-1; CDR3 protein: CASSMAGDYNEQFF; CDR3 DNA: TGTGCCAGTAGTATGGCAGGGGATTACAATGAGCAGTTCTTC
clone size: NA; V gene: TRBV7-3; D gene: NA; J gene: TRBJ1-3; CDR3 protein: CASSLLQGNTIYF; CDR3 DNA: TGTGCCAGCAGCCTCCTACAGGGAAACACCATATATTTT
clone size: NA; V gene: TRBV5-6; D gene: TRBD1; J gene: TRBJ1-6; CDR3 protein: CASSPDRGVNSPLHF; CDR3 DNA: TGTGCCAGCAGCCCCGACAGGGGGGTTAATTCACCCCTCCACTTT
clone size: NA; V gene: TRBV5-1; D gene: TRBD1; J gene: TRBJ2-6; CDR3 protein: CASSFRTGVSSGANVLTF; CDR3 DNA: TGCGCCAGCAGCTTTAGGACAGGGGTTTCTTCTGGGGCCAACGTCCTGACTTTC
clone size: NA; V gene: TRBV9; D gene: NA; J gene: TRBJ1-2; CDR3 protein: CASSETQANYGYTF; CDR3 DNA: TGTGCCAGCAGCGAAACCCAGGCGAACTATGGCTACACCTTC
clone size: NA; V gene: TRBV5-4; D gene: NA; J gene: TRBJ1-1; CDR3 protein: CASSLPAVWGNTEAFF; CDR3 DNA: TGTGCCAGCAGCTTGCCCGCGGTTTGGGGGAACACTGAAGCTTTCTTT
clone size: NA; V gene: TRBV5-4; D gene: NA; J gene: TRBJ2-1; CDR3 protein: CASSLDVSPLYNEQFF; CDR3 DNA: TGTGCCAGCAGCTTGGATGTGAGTCCCCTTTACAATGAGCAGTTCTTC
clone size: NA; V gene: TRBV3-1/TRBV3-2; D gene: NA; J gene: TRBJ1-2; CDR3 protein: CASAVSGLIEYTF; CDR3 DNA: TGTGCCAGCGCGGTGAGCGGACTGATAGAGTACACCTTC
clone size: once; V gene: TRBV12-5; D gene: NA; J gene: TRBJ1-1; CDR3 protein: CASGVGGGLNTEAFF; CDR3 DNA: TGTGCTAGTGGTGTAGGAGGAGGGCTGAACACTGAAGCTTTCTTT
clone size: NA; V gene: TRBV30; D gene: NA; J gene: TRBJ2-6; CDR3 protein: CAWSELRGANVLTF; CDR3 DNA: TGTGCCTGGAGTGAACTGCGTGGGGCCAACGTCCTGACTTTC
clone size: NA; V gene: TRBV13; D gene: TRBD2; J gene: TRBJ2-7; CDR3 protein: CASSQARLAGGGLAEQYF; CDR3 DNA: TGTGCCAGCAGCCAAGCCCGACTGGCGGGGGGCGGGCTTGCCGAGCAGTACTTC
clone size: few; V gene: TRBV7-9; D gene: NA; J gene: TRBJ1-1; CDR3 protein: CADASLRGLDTEAFF; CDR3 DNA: TGTGCAGATGCCAGCCTACGGGGGCTTGACACTGAAGCTTTCTTT
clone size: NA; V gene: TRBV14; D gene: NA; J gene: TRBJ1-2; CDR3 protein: CASSPPYRRANYGYTF; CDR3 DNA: TGTGCCAGCAGCCCTCCCTATCGGAGAGCCAACTATGGCTACACCTTC
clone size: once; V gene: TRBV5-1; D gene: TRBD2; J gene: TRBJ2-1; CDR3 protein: CASSLGGSGYNEQFF; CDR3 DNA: TGCGCCAGCAGCTTGGGCGGGAGTGGGTACAATGAGCAGTTCTTC
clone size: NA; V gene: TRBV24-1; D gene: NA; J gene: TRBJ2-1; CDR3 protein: CATSLDSYNEQFF; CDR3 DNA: TGTGCCACCAGTTTGGACAGTTACAATGAGCAGTTCTTC
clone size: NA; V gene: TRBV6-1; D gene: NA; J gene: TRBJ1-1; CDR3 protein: CASSEIGLFTEAFF; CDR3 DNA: TGTGCCAGCAGTGAGATAGGATTGTTCACTGAAGCTTTCTTT
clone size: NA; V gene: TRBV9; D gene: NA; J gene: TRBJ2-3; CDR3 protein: CASNGQPPSTDTQYF; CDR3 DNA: TGTGCCAGCAACGGACAGCCCCCTAGCACAGATACGCAGTATTTT
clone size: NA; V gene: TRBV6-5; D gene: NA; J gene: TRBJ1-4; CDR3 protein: CASSFNEKLFF; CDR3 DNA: TGTGCCAGCAGTTTCAATGAAAAACTGTTTTTT
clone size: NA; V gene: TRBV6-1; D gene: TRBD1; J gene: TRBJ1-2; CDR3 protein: CASSDPGQGNYGYTF; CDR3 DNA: TGTGCCAGCAGTGACCCGGGACAGGGGAACTATGGCTACACCTTC
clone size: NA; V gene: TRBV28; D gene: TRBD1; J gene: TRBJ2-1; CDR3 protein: CASSLSDRDDNEQFF; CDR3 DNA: TGTGCCAGCAGTTTGTCGGACAGGGACGACAATGAGCAGTTCTTC
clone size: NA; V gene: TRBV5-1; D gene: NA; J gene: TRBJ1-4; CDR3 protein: CASSSSGTGDEKLFF; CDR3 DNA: TGCGCCAGCAGCTCCTCCGGGACGGGAGATGAAAAACTGTTTTTT
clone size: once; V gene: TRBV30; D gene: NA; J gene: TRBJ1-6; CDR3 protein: CAWKRDSPLHF; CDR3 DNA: TGTGCCTGGAAAAGGGATTCACCCCTCCACTTT
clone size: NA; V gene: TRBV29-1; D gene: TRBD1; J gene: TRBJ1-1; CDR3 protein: CSVEITGGTEAFF; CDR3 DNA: TGCAGCGTTGAAATCACAGGGGGCACTGAAGCTTTCTTT
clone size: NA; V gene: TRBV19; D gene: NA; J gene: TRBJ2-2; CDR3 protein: CASRQPNTGELFF; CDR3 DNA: TGTGCCAGCCGACAGCCGAACACCGGGGAGCTGTTTTTT
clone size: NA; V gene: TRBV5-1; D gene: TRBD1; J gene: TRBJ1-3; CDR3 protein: CASSPLTGTSGNTMYF; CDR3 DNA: TGCGCCAGCAGCCCCCTGACAGGGACATCTGGAAACACCATGTATTTT
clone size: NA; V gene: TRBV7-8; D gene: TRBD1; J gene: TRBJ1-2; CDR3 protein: CASSPTGGSNYGYTF; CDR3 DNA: TGTGCCAGCAGCCCCACAGGGGGGTCGAACTATGGCTACACCTTC
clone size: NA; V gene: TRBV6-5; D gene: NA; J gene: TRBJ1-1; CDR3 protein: CASSFIRGPRFF; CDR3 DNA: TGTGCCAGCAGTTTTATTAGGGGTCCCCGGTTCTTT
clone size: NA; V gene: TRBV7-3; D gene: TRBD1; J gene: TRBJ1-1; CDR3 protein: CASSSGQGHTEAFF; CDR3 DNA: TGTGCCAGCAGCAGTGGACAGGGGCACACTGAAGCTTTCTTT
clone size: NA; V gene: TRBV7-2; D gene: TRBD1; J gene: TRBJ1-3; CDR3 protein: CASSLSTGQGSGNTIYF; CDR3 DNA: TGTGCCAGCAGCTTATCTACAGGACAGGGCTCTGGAAACACCATATATTTT
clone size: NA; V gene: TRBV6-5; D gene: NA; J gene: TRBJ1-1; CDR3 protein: CASSYQLPENTEAFF; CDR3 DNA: TGTGCCAGCAGTTACCAACTGCCGGAGAACACTGAAGCTTTCTTT
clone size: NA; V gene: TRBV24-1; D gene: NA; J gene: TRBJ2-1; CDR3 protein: CATSDAGTAKPQEQFF; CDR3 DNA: TGTGCCACCAGTGATGCAGGGACCGCGAAACCCCAAGAGCAGTTCTTC
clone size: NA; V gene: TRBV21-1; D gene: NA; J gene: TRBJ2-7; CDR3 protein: CASNRREQYF; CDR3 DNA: TGTGCCAGCAACCGGCGGGAGCAGTACTTC
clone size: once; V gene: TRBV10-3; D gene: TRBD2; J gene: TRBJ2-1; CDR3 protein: CAISESISAGGYNEQFF; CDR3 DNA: TGTGCCATCAGTGAGTCTATATCGGCGGGAGGGTACAATGAGCAGTTCTTC
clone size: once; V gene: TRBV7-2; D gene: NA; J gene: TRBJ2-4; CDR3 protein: CASSLNSKGPFKNIQYF; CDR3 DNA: TGTGCCAGCAGCTTAAATTCAAAGGGGCCCTTCAAAAACATTCAGTACTTC
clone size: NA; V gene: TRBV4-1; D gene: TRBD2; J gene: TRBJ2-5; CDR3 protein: CASSQQSGRHETQYF; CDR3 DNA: TGCGCCAGCAGCCAACAAAGCGGGAGACACGAGACCCAGTACTTC
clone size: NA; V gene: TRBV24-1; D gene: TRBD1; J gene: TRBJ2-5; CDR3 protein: CATSAIDRGSQETQYF; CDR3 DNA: TGTGCCACCAGTGCTATAGACAGGGGCTCACAAGAGACCCAGTACTTC